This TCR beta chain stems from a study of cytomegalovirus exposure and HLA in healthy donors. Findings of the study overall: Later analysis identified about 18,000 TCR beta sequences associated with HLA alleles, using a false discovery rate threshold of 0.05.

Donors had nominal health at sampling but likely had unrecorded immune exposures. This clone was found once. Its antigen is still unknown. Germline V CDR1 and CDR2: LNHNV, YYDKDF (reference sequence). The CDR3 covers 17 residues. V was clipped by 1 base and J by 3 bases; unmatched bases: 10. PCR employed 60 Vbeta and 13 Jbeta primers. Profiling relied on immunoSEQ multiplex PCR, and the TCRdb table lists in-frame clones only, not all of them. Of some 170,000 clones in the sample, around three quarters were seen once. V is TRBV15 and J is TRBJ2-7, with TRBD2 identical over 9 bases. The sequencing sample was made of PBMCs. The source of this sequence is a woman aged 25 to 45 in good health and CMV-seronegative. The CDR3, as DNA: TGTGCCACCAGCAGAGGTTCTAGCGGGACCCATATCTACGAGCAGTACTTC. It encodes CATSRGSSGTHIYEQYF.